The T cell receptor (beta chain) described here comes from a study of T cell clonality in common variable immunodeficiency. Sequencing used immunoSEQ multiplex PCR; TCRdb keeps in-frame clones, though not all of them. The sample has some 52,000 clones, none seen only once; the top ten hold 3.4%. In this sample, this clone turned up many times. The sequenced fragment ends 3 residues before the CDR3 boundary, so the rest is inferred from the germline J gene. The CDR3 sequence is 14 residues long. Germline V gene lookup returns CDR1 SGHDT and CDR2 YYEEEE. Sample: peripheral blood mononuclear cells. The source of this sequence is a person between 18 and 75 years old in good health. The V gene is TRBV5-6, the J gene TRBJ1-2, with D possibly TRBD1 on 5 matching bases. The CDR3 reads CASSLLQGRGGYTF. The CDR3 DNA, read in part, is TGTGCCAGCAGCTTGCTCCAGGGAAGAGGGGGC.